Listed below are T cell receptor beta chains from one sample, sequenced in a study of blood T cell repertoires in COVID-19. TCRdb's copy holds only in-frame clones and misses some; the assay was immunoSEQ multiplex PCR. Altogether approximately 310,000 clones are present, about nine tenths being singletons, with the ten largest covering 1%. Sample: peripheral blood. The receptors were sampled from a man in his fifties or sixties with active or convalescent COVID-19. CDR3s include the opening cysteine and the closing phenylalanine or tryptophan.

>TRBV28|TRBJ2-5
CASSRLVLGETQYF
>TRBV5-1|TRBJ1-5
CASSLIRVDRGNKFSNQPQHF
>TRBV2|TRBJ1-5
CASSRTGSGRTQHF
>TRBV5-4|TRBJ2-5
CASSLEAPAGGETQYF
>TRBV6-5|TRBJ1-1
CASSYEGVRGEAFF
>TRBV15|TRBJ2-5
CATSRERLAGETQYF
>TRBV7-2|TRBJ1-2
CASSFTRDSFPYGYTF
>TRBV7-8|TRBJ1-4
CASSLEGMDRRLFF
>TRBV9|TRBJ1-2
CASSVGWGEGYTF
>TRBV4-1|TRBJ2-3
CASSQARGGTDTQYF
>TRBV28|TRBJ1-5
CASSPPGTGSNQPQHF
>TRBV2|TRBJ2-1
CASSPSAGEGNEQFF
>TRBV27|TRBJ1-5
CASDRPYSNQPQHF
>TRBV27|TRBJ2-7
CASRSDIPYEQYF
>TRBV4-1|TRBJ2-2
CASSQGLRRTSGRARTGELFF
>TRBV5-4|TRBJ2-3
CASSLALAGVGDTQYF
>TRBV28|TRBJ1-1
CASSFGTSAEAFF
>TRBV3-1/TRBV3-2|TRBJ1-3
CASSNAGNTIYF
>TRBV5-1|TRBJ1-4
CASSSRGQGYEKLFF
>TRBV5-1|TRBJ2-2
CASSLGQGTATGELFF
>TRBV28|TRBJ1-5
CASRPSDYSNQPQHF
>TRBV2|TRBJ1-3
CASRSGNTIYF
>TRBV5-1|TRBJ2-3
CASSGGGQGTADTQYF
>TRBV13|TRBJ2-7
CASSLTGGGDEQYF
>TRBV28|TRBJ1-1
CASSFIQGGTEAFF
>TRBV2|TRBJ2-3
CASNLQGGPDTQYF
>TRBV6-5|TRBJ2-4
CASTKPGGAHIQYF
>TRBV6-5|TRBJ1-5
CASSPGQYQPQHF
>TRBV30|TRBJ1-5
CAWSAGSPNQPQHF
>TRBV19|TRBJ2-3
CASSNRAGDTQYF
>TRBV5-1|TRBJ1-5
CASSLGDRGGNQPQHF
>TRBV7-2|TRBJ2-2
CASSLVAGSDTGELFF
>TRBV19|TRBJ2-5
CASSFSGQGYQETQYF
>TRBV9|TRBJ1-6
CASSVGQISYNSPLHF
>TRBV28|TRBJ2-7
CASKREIFYEQYF
>TRBV7-9|TRBJ2-3
CASSLGALATDTQYF
>TRBV28|TRBJ1-1
CASSARRRTGSSTEAFF
>TRBV5-1|TRBJ2-3
CASSLAGTGRSTDTQYF
>TRBV28|TRBJ2-7
CASSLGSRTYEQYF
>TRBV19|TRBJ1-4
CASSSGQATNEKLFF
>TRBV14|TRBJ2-3
CASSQYQRGGTDTQYF
>TRBV7-3|TRBJ2-5
CASSLAGSSQETQYF
>TRBV27|TRBJ1-5
CASSATGGYGQPQHF
>TRBV3-1/TRBV3-2|TRBJ1-4
CASSLGQGGEKLFF
>TRBV5-1|TRBJ2-1
CASRQGLAGGEDNEQFF
>TRBV24-1|TRBJ2-5
CATSDTDRGRKTQYF
>TRBV4-3|TRBJ2-1
CASSPRTLGGEQFF
>TRBV6-4|TRBJ1-1
CASSDAKLNTEAFF
>TRBV7-9|TRBJ2-5
CASSSQSSGKTQYF
>TRBV9|TRBJ2-7
CASSPRTGGNSYEQYF
>TRBV6-2/TRBV6-3|TRBJ2-1
CASSFSGGKTYNEQFF
>TRBV11-2|TRBJ1-1
CASSTRRGRGGTEAFF
>TRBV11-2|TRBJ1-2
CASSHRVVNGYTF
>TRBV7-2|TRBJ2-3
CASSLTDTQYF